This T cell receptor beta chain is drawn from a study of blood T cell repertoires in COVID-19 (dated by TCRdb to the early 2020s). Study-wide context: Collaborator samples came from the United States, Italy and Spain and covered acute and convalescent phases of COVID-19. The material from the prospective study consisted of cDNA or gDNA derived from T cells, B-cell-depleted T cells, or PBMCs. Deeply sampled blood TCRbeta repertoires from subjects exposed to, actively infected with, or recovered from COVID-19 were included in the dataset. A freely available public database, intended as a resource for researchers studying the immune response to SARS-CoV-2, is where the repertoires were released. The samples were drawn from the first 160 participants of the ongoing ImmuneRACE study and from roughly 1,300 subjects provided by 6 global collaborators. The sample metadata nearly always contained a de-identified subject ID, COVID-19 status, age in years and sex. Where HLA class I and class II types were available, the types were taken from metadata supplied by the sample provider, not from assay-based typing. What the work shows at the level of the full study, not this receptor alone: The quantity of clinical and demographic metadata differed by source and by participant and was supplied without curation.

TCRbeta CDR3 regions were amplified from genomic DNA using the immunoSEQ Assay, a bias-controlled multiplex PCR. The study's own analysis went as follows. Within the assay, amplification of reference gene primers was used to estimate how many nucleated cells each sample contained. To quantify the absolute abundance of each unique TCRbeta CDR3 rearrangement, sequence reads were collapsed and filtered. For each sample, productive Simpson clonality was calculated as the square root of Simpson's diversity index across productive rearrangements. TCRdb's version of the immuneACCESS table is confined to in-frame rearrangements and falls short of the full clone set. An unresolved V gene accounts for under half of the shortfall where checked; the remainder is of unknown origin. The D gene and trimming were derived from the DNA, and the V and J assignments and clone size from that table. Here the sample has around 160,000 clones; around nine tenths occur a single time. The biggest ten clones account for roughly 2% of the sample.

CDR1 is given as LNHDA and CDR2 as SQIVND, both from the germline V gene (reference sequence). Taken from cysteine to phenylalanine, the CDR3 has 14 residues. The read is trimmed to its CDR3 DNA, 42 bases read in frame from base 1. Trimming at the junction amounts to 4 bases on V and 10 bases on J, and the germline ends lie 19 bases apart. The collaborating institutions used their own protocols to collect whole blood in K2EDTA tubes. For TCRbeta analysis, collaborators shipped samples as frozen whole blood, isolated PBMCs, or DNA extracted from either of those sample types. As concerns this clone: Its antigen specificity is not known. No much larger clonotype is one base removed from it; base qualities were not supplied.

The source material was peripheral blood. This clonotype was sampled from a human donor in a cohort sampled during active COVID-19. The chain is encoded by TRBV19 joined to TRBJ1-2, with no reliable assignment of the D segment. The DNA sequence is TGTGCCAGTAGTACCCCGGCGGGCCCCTACGACTACACCTTC. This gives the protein CASSTPAGPYDYTF.